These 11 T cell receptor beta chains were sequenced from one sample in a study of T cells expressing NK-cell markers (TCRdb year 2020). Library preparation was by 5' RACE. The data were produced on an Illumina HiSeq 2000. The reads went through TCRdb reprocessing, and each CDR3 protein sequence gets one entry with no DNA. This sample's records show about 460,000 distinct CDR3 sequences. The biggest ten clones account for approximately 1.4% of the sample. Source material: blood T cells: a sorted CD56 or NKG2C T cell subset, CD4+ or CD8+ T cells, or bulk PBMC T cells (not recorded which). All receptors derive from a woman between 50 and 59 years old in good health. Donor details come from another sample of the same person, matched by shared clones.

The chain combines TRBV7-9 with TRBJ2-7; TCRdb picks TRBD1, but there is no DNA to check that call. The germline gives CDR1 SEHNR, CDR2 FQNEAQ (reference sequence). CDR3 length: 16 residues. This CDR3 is CASSSPGLGTAYEQYF.

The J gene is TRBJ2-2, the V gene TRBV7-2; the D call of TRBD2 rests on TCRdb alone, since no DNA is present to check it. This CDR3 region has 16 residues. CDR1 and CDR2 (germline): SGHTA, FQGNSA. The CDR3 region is CASSSGRRGYTGELFF.

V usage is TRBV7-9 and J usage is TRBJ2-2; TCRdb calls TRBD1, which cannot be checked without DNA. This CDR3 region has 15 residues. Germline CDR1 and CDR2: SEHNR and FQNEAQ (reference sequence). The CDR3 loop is CASSRGTASTGELFF.

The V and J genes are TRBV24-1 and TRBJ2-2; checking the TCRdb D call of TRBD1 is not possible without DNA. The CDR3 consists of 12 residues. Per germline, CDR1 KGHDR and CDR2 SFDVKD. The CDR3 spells CATGGAAGELFF.

CDR3 in amino acids: CASSEAHNEQFF. The chain is built from TRBV10-1 and TRBJ2-1. Germline V CDR1 and CDR2: WNHNN, SYGVQD (reference sequence). The CDR3 covers 12 residues.

CDR3 protein: CASSLVFGRTKSNTGELFF. The chain links TRBV7-9 to TRBJ2-2; the D gene TCRdb calls, TRBD1, cannot be checked with no DNA. This CDR3 region has 19 residues. Germline lookup yields CDR1 SEHNR and CDR2 FQNEAQ (reference sequence).

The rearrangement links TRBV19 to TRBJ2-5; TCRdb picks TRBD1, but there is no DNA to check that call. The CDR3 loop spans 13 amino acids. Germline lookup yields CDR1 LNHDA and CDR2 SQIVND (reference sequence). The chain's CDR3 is CASAQGSGETQYF.

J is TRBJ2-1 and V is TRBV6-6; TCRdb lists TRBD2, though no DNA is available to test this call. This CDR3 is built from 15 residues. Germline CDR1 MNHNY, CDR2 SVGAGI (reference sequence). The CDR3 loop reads CASCSLAGVSNEQFF.

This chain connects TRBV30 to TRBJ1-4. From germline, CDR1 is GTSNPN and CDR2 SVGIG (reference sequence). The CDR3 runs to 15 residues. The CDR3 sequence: CAWSDMTIIPEKLFF.

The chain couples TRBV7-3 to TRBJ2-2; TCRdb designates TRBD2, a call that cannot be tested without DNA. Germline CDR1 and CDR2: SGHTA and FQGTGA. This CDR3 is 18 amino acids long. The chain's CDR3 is CASSLILPAGGYTGELFF.

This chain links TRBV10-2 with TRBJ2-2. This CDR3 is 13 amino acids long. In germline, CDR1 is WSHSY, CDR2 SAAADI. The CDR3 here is CASNLRKGGELFF.